Sequencing of this T cell receptor (beta chain) was carried out in a study of cytomegalovirus exposure and HLA in healthy donors (dated by TCRdb to about 2017). A note on the overall study: The roughly 670 repertoires of the first cohort and the approximately 130 validation repertoires were produced on the same platform, according to a later analysis. The study aimed to test whether cataloging public T cell receptors could reveal signatures of past pathogen exposure. Along with the 666-subject first cohort, a separate validation cohort of some 130 different subjects was used. The study combined high-throughput TCR immunosequencing, statistical association of individual TCRs with disease status, and machine learning to predict cytomegalovirus infection status.

Results and caveats for the whole study, not just this receptor: The authors suggested that the approach could potentially be generalized to other disease states and immunological phenotypes. Subsequent analysis determined that TCRs grouped into clusters in the first cohort also showed a tendency toward co-occurrence across the approximately 110 validation repertoires, and roughly 94% of cluster scores exceeded 0. The study gave a list of about 150 TCR beta chains associated with cytomegalovirus. A later analysis lacked HLA typing for the validation cohort, so it scored co-occurrence in that cohort across all 130 or so repertoires. In both the original and validation cohorts, the classifier was reported to diagnose cytomegalovirus status with high specificity and sensitivity. In vitro tests confirmed that a few of the cytomegalovirus-associated TCR beta chains recognize cytomegalovirus antigens. Most TCR sequences were seen in very few donors, while some public TCRs were found in many individuals.

Libraries were constructed by the immunoSEQ multiplex PCR assay. The original methods were these. To diagnose cytomegalovirus status from the catalog of TCR beta chain sequences, a statistical classification framework was built. TCRdb retrieved this table from immuneACCESS and kept in-frame rearrangements only. Not all clones are present; in checked studies, unresolved V genes account for under half, and no reason is known for the remainder. D and trimming were read from the DNA, whereas the V and J calls and clone size are those reported in that table. Across this sample there are fewer than 90,000 clones, with approximately 84% seen only once. The ten most abundant clones make up around an eighth of the sample. As regards this clone: There is no known antigen for this receptor. Within one base of it there is no much larger clone, and no base qualities were kept.

The donors were included in the validation cohort of 100 to 150 subjects, a group kept apart from the roughly 700-subject first cohort. CDR1 and CDR2, per the germline V gene, are KGHSH and LQKENI. From its cysteine to its phenylalanine, the CDR3 spans 15 amino acids. Only the CDR3 region is kept as DNA, spanning 45 bases read in frame from base 1. V is cut by 2 bases and J by 3 bases, and the space between the germline ends is 13 bases. The material sequenced was PBMCs. The chain employs TRBV18 and TRBJ1-1; TRBD1 is a possible D gene, resting on 5 matching bases. The origin of this receptor is a woman younger than 30 in good health and CMV-seropositive. The encoded CDR3 is CASSPALQAHTEAFF. Here is the DNA: TGTGCCAGCTCACCAGCCCTACAGGCACACACTGAAGCTTTCTTT.